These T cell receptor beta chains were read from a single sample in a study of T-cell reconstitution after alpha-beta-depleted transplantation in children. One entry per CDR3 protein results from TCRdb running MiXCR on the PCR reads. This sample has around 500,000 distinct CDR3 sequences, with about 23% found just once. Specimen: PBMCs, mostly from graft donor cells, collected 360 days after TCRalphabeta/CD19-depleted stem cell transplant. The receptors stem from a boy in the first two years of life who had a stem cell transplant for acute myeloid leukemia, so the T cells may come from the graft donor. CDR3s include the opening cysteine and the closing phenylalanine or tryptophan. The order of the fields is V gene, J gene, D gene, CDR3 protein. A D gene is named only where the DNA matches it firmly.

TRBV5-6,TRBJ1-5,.,CASSLSGAYNQPQHF
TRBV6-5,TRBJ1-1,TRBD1,CASSLGRGQTEAFF
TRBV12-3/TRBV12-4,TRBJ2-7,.,CASMVVQGHSYEQYF
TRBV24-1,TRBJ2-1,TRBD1,CATSEPPGQGPSYNEQFF
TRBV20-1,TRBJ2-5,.,CSASRGAQETQYF
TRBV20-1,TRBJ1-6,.,CSATRGETGYNSPLHF
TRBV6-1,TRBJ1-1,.,CASSPHGESTEAFF
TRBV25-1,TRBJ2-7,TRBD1,CASSMDRSDEQYF
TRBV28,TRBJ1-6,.,CASRTTYNSPLHF
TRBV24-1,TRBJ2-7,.,CATSDWDSYEQYF
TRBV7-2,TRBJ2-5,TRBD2,CASRGGGTPQETQYF
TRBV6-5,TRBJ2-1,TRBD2,CASSYGRPGLAVRHEQFF
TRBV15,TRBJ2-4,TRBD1,CATSRDPRTGYNIQYF
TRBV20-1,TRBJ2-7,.,CSASGRDFEPYEQYF
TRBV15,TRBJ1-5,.,CATARGSNQPQHF
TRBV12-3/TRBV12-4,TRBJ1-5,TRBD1,CASRGQGSNQPQHF
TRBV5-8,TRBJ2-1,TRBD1,CASSLPRGPREQFF
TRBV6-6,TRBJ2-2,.,CASSPQGDTGELFF
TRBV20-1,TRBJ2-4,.,CSARYPLAKNIQYF
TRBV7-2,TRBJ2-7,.,CASSLEGVTSYEQYF